These 3 T cell receptor beta chains were sequenced from one sample in a study of identical twins. A single record per CDR3 protein comes from TCRdb applying MiXCR to the 5' RACE reads. The sample has 250,000 or so distinct CDR3 sequences; about 7% are singletons. The same sample was also used in a study of yellow fever vaccine responses in identical twins.

The sequenced material came from memory (CD45RO+) T cells sorted from blood. All receptors come from a young woman in good health.

This clonotype was counted only a few times. This chain links TRBV7-9 with TRBJ2-2; no clear D. The CDR3 has 13 amino acids. Germline V gives CDR1 SEHNR, CDR2 FQNEAQ (reference sequence). The V gene lost 4 bases and the J gene lost 7 bases, with 10 bases spanning the gap. The CDR3 spells CASSSGDSGELFF. The CDR3 coding sequence is TGTGCCAGCAGCTCAGGAGATAGCGGGGAGCTGTTTTTT.

This clonotype was seen repeatedly, ten times or more. The chain recombines TRBV27 with TRBJ1-2; D ambiguous. Germline CDR1 and CDR2: MNHEY and SMNVEV (reference sequence). V gave up 5 bases and J gave up 6 bases, with 16 bases separating them. This CDR3 is 14 amino acids long. This chain's CDR3 is CASSPSTLNHGYTF. The CDR3 DNA reads as TGTGCCAGCAGTCCTTCGACCCTGAACCATGGCTACACCTTC.

The chain combines TRBV11-2 with TRBJ2-1; 10 nucleotides agree with TRBD2. This CDR3 is built from 20 residues. Germline V CDR1 and CDR2: SGHAT, FQNNGV. V lost 0 bases and J lost 8; bases outside the gene matches: 19. Written as DNA, the CDR3 is TGTGCCAGCAGCTTAGATTGGGTAGCGGGAGGCCCCGCCCTCGCCGATGAGCAGTTCTTC. It encodes CASSLDWVAGGPALADEQFF.